A single sample gave rise to the 23 T cell receptor beta chains below, sequenced in a study of cytomegalovirus exposure and HLA in healthy donors. Use of 60 Vbeta and 13 Jbeta primers characterized the PCR. Sequenced by immunoSEQ multiplex PCR; TCRdb stores in-frame clones only, minus some. Here the sample spans about 100,000 clones, roughly 80% being singletons. Sequencing was carried out using PBMCs. Receptors originate from a female donor in good health and CMV-seropositive.

The chain links TRBV7-2 to TRBJ1-1; 10 bases align to TRBD1. The CDR3 consists of 16 residues. CDR1 is SGHTA, CDR2 FQGNSA, per germline. With V trimmed by 0 bases and J by 4 bases, 5 bases remained unmatched. The chain's CDR3 is CASSLAGTGVATEAFF. In nucleotides, the CDR3 is TGTGCCAGCAGCTTAGCCGGGACAGGGGTGGCCACTGAAGCTTTCTTT.

Only one count was recorded for this clone. The chain employs TRBV9 and TRBJ2-7, with a weak D call TRBD1 (6 bases). V shed 0 bases and J shed 3 bases, with 16 bases lying between them. The CDR3 has 16 amino acids. Germline V CDR1 and CDR2: SGDLS, YYNGEE. The CDR3 DNA is TGTGCCAGCAGCGTAGACCCACAGGGAACAAACTACGAGCAGTACTTC. Translation: CASSVDPQGTNYEQYF.

This chain joins TRBV5-4 and TRBJ2-1; possibly TRBD2 for D (6 bases). Trimming removed 5 bases from V and 11 bases from J, with 11 bases in between. This CDR3 has 11 residues. The germline V gene has CDR1 SGHNT and CDR2 YYREEE (reference sequence). This chain's CDR3 is CASSSGTQQFF. The CDR3 region has the DNA TGTGCCAGCAGTTCGGGGACTCAGCAGTTCTTC.

In its sample, this clone was seen once. This chain uses TRBV5-1 with TRBJ1-4; 7 bases line up with TRBD1. V shed 4 bases, J shed 6 bases, and the junction held 6 bases outside the gene matches. The CDR3 is made up of 14 amino acids. Germline-derived CDR1 and CDR2 are SGHRS and YFSETQ. CDR3 sequence reads: CASSDRVGDEKLFF. The CDR3 DNA reads TGCGCCAGCAGCGACAGGGTTGGGGATGAAAAACTGTTTTTT. The full variable domain, its missing parts supplied by reference TRBV5-1 and TRBJ1-4, is KAGVTQTPRYLIKTRGQQVTLSCSPISGHRSVSWYQQTPGQGLQFLFEYFSETQRNKGNFPGRFSGRQFSNSRSEMNVSTLELGDSALYLCASSDRVGDEKLFFGSGTQLSVL.

The CDR3 sequence is CASSDLLAGLPDSYNEQFF. Written as DNA, the CDR3 is TGTGCCAGCAGTGATCTCCTAGCGGGCCTACCGGACTCCTACAATGAGCAGTTCTTC. The genes are TRBV6-4 and TRBJ2-1; 8 positions agree with TRBD2. In germline, CDR1 is MRHNA, CDR2 SNTAGT. Trimming took 3 bases from V and 0 from J; bases not matched to a gene: 13. CDR3 size: 19 residues.

The V call is TRBV29-1, the J call TRBJ1-4; unclear D gene. The CDR3 length is 12 residues. V was cut by 3 bases and J by 7 bases, with 9 bases left in between. CDR1 is SQVTM, CDR2 ANQGSEA, per germline. CDR3 protein: CSVDPGGEKLFF. The CDR3 DNA sequence: TGCAGCGTTGACCCGGGAGGTGAAAAACTGTTTTTT.

This sequence joins TRBV4-1 and TRBJ2-1, with 7 bases identical to TRBD2. The CDR3 covers 15 residues. Germline V gene sequence: CDR1 MGHRA, CDR2 YSYEKL. V lost 4 bases and J lost 9; bases outside the gene matches: 12. The CDR3 here is CASSPREVGVPEQFF. The CDR3, as DNA: TGCGCCAGCAGCCCACGGGAGGTCGGAGTTCCTGAGCAGTTCTTC.

This chain joins TRBV30 and TRBJ2-7; TRBD2 might be the D (7 bases). CDR1 is GTSNPN and CDR2 is SVGIG in the germline V gene (reference sequence). There are 15 residues in the CDR3. Between the trimmed V and J ends, which lost 3 bases and 2 bases, there was a span of 17 bases. The CDR3 protein is CAWRGASGQAYEQYF. As DNA, the CDR3 is TGTGCCTGGAGGGGGGCTAGCGGACAAGCCTACGAGCAGTACTTC.

The chain combines TRBV9 with TRBJ1-6, with 11 positions matching TRBD1. V shed 4 bases, J shed 7 bases, and the junction held 7 bases outside the gene matches. This CDR3 has 16 residues. Germline CDR1 reads SGDLS; CDR2 reads YYNGEE. CDR3 nucleotides: TGTGCCAGCAGCTTAAGGGGGGACAGGGGGAATTCACCCCTCCACTTT. This sequence encodes CASSLRGDRGNSPLHF.

The J gene is TRBJ2-7, the V gene TRBV9; D possibly corresponds to TRBD1 (6 bases). V gave up 2 bases and J gave up 1 base, with 7 bases separating them. Germline V gives CDR1 SGDLS, CDR2 YYNGEE. The CDR3 consists of 13 residues. CDR3 sequence reads: CASSVGQSYEQYF. CDR3 nucleotide sequence: TGTGCCAGCAGCGTTGGACAGTCCTACGAGCAGTACTTC. The complete variable domain, with remaining parts taken from reference TRBV9 and TRBJ2-7, reads DSGVTQTPKHLITATGQRVTLRCSPRSGDLSVYWYQQSLDQGLQFLIQYYNGEERAKGNILERFSAQQFPDLHSELNLSSLELGDSALYFCASSVGQSYEQYFGPGTRLTVT.

The gene calls are TRBV20-1 and TRBJ1-2; no definite D call. This CDR3 has 11 residues. V was clipped by 3 bases and J by 12 bases, with 14 bases between them. Germline loops: CDR1 DFQATT, CDR2 SNEGSKA (reference sequence). CDR3 coding DNA: TGCAGTGCTAGGGCGCAGGATGGAAACACCTTC. It codes for CSARAQDGNTF.

The chain joins TRBV6-1 to TRBJ2-3; tentative D call: TRBD2 (5 bases). This CDR3 has 15 residues. Trimming stripped 6 bases from V and 2 bases from J, with 15 bases between. CDR1 and CDR2 (germline): MNHNS, SASEGT. This CDR3 reads CASSNDWTHTDTQYF. For the CDR3, the DNA is TGTGCCAGCAGCAACGACTGGACTCACACAGATACGCAGTATTTT.

V gene TRBV6-1 combines with J gene TRBJ2-1; 8 nucleotides agree with TRBD2. Germline V gives CDR1 MNHNS, CDR2 SASEGT. V trimming: 4 bases; J trimming: 2 bases; junction bases outside the gene matches: 4. CDR3 length equals 15 residues. The CDR3 region is CASSASGSTYNEQFF. CDR3 bases: TGTGCCAGCAGTGCAAGCGGGAGTACCTACAATGAGCAGTTCTTC.

The gene calls are TRBV6-1 and TRBJ2-7; weak D call: TRBD2 (6 bases). CDR1 and CDR2 from the germline V gene are MNHNS and SASEGT. Deletions cut 5 bases from V and 4 bases from J, with 12 bases between. This CDR3 has 13 amino acids. The CDR3, as DNA: TGTGCCAGCAGTTCCCCCGGGAGTTACGAGCAGTACTTC. It is translated as CASSSPGSYEQYF.

This clone has just one count. This rearrangement joins TRBV7-9 to TRBJ1-2; D ambiguous. The CDR3 is made up of 13 amino acids. V was shortened by 5 bases and J by 6 bases, with 13 bases between the two germline ends. The germline gives CDR1 SEHNR, CDR2 FQNEAQ (reference sequence). CDR3 loop: CASSPISGNGYTF. In DNA, the CDR3 is TGTGCCAGCAGCCCGATCTCGGGGAATGGCTACACCTTC.

The DNA for the CDR3 is TGTGCCAGCAGCTTACAGGGTGCACGCTACTACAATGAGCAGTTCTTC. Amino acids: CASSLQGARYYNEQFF. J is TRBJ2-1 and V is TRBV11-3; tentative D call: TRBD1 (5 bases). Trimming shortened V by 2 bases and J by 3 bases, and 14 bases separated the two germline ends. The CDR3 has 16 residues. Per germline, CDR1 SGHNT and CDR2 YENEEA.

CDR3 loop: CAWSVLAGGYEQYF. For the CDR3, the DNA is TGTGCCTGGAGTGTACTGGCGGGAGGATACGAGCAGTACTTC. The gene calls are TRBV30 and TRBJ2-7, with 8 bases lining up with TRBD2. This CDR3 is 14 amino acids long. Germline assignment: CDR1 GTSNPN and CDR2 SVGIG (reference sequence). V gave up 0 bases and J gave up 4 bases; unmatched junction bases: 5.

This clone came up a few times. V usage is TRBV7-2 and J usage is TRBJ1-2; D is perhaps TRBD1 (5 bases). V lost 1 base, J lost 6 bases, and 15 bases lay in between. The CDR3 consists of 15 residues. Germline V gene data show CDR1 as SGHTA and CDR2 as FQGNSA. The CDR3, as DNA: TGTGCCAGCAGCTTAGTCAGGGACTACTTTCATGGCTACACCTTC. Translation gives CASSLVRDYFHGYTF.

The genes are TRBV4-1 and TRBJ1-3; a weak D match, TRBD1 (5 bases). This CDR3 is built from 17 residues. CDR1 and CDR2 from the germline V gene are MGHRA and YSYEKL. Between the trimmed V and J ends, which lost 1 base and 1 base, there was a span of 14 bases. CDR3 sequence: CASSQGGSTVSGNTIYF. DNA for the CDR3: TGCGCCAGCAGCCAAGGGGGCTCTACAGTGTCTGGAAACACCATATATTTT.

The chain employs TRBV2 and TRBJ1-1, with a weak D call TRBD1 (5 bases). Germline V gene sequence: CDR1 SNHLY, CDR2 FYNNEI. The CDR3 runs 14 residues. The V end lost 4 bases, the J end lost 1 base, and 10 bases lay between the germline ends. This CDR3 is CASSAQGGNTEAFF. In DNA, the CDR3 is TGTGCCAGCAGTGCGCAGGGCGGGAACACTGAAGCTTTCTTT.

The V and J genes are TRBV2 and TRBJ1-2; 9 bases agree with TRBD1. The length of the CDR3 is 15 residues. Germline trimming cut 6 bases from V and 3 bases from J; bases unmatched to any gene: 8. Germline V lookup: CDR1 SNHLY, CDR2 FYNNEI. DNA of the CDR3: TGTGCCAGCAGCGCACGACAGGGGGTGGACTATGGCTACACCTTC. Its translation is CASSARQGVDYGYTF.

This clone was recorded once. The chain has TRBV5-1 and TRBJ1-1, with 10 bases fitting TRBD1. With 6 bases clipped from V and 4 bases from J, the junction kept 12 bases outside the gene matches. The CDR3 loop spans 16 amino acids. Germline V gene data show CDR1 as SGHRS and CDR2 as YFSETQ. The CDR3 bases are TGCGCCAGCACTTTAAATCCGGGACAGGGGTTCACTGAAGCTTTCTTT. This sequence encodes CASTLNPGQGFTEAFF. Supplemented by reference TRBV5-1 and TRBJ1-1, the full variable domain reads KAGVTQTPRYLIKTRGQQVTLSCSPISGHRSVSWYQQTPGQGLQFLFEYFSETQRNKGNFPGRFSGRQFSNSRSEMNVSTLELGDSALYLCASTLNPGQGFTEAFFGQGTRLTVV.

V is TRBV18 and J is TRBJ2-7, with a tentative D call TRBD1 (6 bases). This CDR3 spans 14 amino acids. CDR1 and CDR2 (germline): KGHSH, LQKENI. V lost 4 bases, J lost 1 base, and 11 bases lay in between. The CDR3 spells CASSRSGDSYEQYF. The CDR3 DNA follows: TGTGCCAGCTCACGTTCAGGGGATTCCTACGAGCAGTACTTC.